The following is a T cell receptor beta chain sequence with its context. No antigen is known for it. Expressed TCRB transcripts were sequenced because the entire RNA isolate underwent reverse transcription. TCRdb's table, derived via immunoSEQ multiplex PCR, lists solely in-frame clones and lacks some. The sample includes 20,000 to 30,000 clones, under 75% of them seen just once. The data stem from a study of beta chain features in type 1 diabetes. Sorting based on CD45RO/CCR7/CD25/CD127/CD95/CD27 separated CD4+ naive, central memory, regulatory and stem cell-like memory cells. V was trimmed by 3 bases and J by 0 bases, leaving 3 bases between them. Per the germline V gene, CDR1 is KGHSH and CDR2 is LQKENI. The CDR3 runs to 14 residues. Points from the study as a whole: Whether TCRB rearrangement is influenced by HLA type went unresolved here. For Type 1 diabetes patients, all four CD4+ subsets carried TCRB CDR3s that were moderately but significantly shorter.

The V and J genes are TRBV18 and TRBJ2-6; no clear D gene. This TCR derives from a young man with type 1 diabetes. Source material: Tregs from blood. In nucleotides, the CDR3 is TGTGCCAGCTCACCCAACTCTGGGGCCAACGTCCTGACTTTC. Translated, it gives CASSPNSGANVLTF.